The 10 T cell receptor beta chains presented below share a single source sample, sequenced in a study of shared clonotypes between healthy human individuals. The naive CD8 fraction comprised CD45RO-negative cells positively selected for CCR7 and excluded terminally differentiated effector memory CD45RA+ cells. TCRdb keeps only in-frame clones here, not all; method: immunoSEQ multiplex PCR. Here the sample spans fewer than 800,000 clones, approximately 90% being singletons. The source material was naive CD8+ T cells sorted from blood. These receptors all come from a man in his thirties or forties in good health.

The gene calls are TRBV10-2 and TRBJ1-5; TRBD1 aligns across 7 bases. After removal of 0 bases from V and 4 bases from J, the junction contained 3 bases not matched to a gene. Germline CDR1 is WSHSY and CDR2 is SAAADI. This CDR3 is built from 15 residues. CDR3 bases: TGCGCCAGCAGTGAGTCCGGGACAGTAAATCAGCCCCAGCATTTT. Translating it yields CASSESGTVNQPQHF.

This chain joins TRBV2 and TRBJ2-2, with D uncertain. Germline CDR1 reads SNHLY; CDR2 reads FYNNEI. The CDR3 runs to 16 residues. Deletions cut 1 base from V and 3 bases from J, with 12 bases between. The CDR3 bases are TGTGCCAGCAGTGAAGTACTCCGAAGGGACACCGGGGAGCTGTTTTTT. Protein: CASSEVLRRDTGELFF.

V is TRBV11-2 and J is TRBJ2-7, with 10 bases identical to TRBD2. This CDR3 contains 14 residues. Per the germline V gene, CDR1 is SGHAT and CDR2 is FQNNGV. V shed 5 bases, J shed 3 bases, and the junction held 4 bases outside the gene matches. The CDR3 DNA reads TGTGCCAGCAGCGCCTCTAGCGGGGGCTACGAGCAGTACTTC. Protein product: CASSASSGGYEQYF.

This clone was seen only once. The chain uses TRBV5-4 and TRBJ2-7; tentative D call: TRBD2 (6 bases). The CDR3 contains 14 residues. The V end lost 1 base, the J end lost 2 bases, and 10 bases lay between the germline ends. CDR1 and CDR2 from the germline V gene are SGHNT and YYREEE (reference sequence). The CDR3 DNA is TGTGCCAGCAGCTTGCGGGGGAACACCTACGAGCAGTACTTC. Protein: CASSLRGNTYEQYF.

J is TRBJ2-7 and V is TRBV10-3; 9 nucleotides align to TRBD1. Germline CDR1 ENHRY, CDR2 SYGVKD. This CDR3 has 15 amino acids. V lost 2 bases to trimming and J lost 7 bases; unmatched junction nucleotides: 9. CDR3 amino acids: CAISEALGQGVEQYF. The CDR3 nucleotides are TGTGCCATCAGTGAGGCCCTGGGACAGGGAGTGGAGCAGTACTTC.

Here the CDR3 DNA reads TGTGCCAGCAGCCCCCTTTATGGGGTTCAAGAGACCCAGTACTTC. This codes for CASSPLYGVQETQYF. The chain combines TRBV7-8 with TRBJ2-5; D is undetermined. This CDR3 contains 15 residues. V was trimmed by 5 bases and J by 2 bases, leaving 15 bases between them. Germline assignment: CDR1 SGHVS and CDR2 FQNEAQ.

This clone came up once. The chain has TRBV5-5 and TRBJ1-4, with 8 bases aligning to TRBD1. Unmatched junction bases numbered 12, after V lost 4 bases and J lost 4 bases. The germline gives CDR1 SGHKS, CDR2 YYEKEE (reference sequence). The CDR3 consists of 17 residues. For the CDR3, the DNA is TGTGCCAGCAGCCTAGAACCAATGGACAGGGTTAATGAAAAACTGTTTTTT. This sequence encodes CASSLEPMDRVNEKLFF. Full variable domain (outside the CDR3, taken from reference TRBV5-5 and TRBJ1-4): DAGVTQSPTHLIKTRGQQVTLRCSPISGHKSVSWYQQVLGQGPQFIFQYYEKEERGRGNFPDRFSARQFPNYSSELNVNALLLGDSALYLCASSLEPMDRVNEKLFFGSGTQLSVL.

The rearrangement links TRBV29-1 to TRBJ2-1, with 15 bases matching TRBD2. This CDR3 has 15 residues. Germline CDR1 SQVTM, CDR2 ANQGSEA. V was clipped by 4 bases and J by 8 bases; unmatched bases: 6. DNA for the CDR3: TGCAGCGTTGCAGGGACTAGCGGGAGGACCGATGAGCAGTTCTTC. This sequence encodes CSVAGTSGRTDEQFF.

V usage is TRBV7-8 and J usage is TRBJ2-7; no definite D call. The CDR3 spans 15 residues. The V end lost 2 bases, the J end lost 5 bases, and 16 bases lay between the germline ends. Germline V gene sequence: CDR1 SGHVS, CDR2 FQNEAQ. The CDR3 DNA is TGTGCCAGCAGCTTAATATTCGGGTTTCCAGACGAGCAGTACTTC. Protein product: CASSLIFGFPDEQYF.

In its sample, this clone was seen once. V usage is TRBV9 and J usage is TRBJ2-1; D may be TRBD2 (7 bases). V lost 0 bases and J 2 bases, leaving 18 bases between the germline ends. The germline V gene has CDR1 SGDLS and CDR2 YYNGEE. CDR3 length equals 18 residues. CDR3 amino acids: CASSVEGGQGGPYNEQFF. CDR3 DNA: TGTGCCAGCAGCGTAGAGGGGGGGCAGGGTGGCCCCTACAATGAGCAGTTCTTC.